This T cell receptor (beta chain) was sequenced in a study of memory CD4+ T cells and cytomegalovirus serostatus. In the study overall: Of the healthy Belgian adults, several were CMV seropositive and 20 to 30 seronegative.

CDR3 length: 15 amino acids. Trimming took 1 base from V and 5 from J, leaving 14 bases between them. CDR1 and CDR2 (germline): SGHTA, FQGNSA. Produced via immunoSEQ multiplex PCR; TCRdb's table is partial and in-frame only. The table includes about 54,000 clones, around 77% detected once. Single viable CD3+CD4+CD8-CD45RO+ cells were sorted as the memory CD4+ T cells. Serum IgG to CMV pp150, pp28, p38 and p52 defined serostatus. Positive selection with CD4 microbeads enriched total CD4+ T cells. General observations from the study: Suggested: most of the CMV-linked TCR signature lies in CD4+ memory cells.

There are a few counts of this clone. The antigen remains undetermined. Sequencing used memory CD4+ T cells from blood. The V call is TRBV7-2, the J call TRBJ1-1; perhaps TRBD1 as D (5 bases). The TCR comes from an adult in good health and CMV-seronegative. CDR3 nucleotide sequence: TGTGCCAGCAGCTTAGACGGGGGTAGTTGGACTGAAGCTTTCTTT. Its translation is CASSLDGGSWTEAFF.